This is a list of T cell receptor beta chains from one sample in a study of blood T cells in healthy people across ages. MiXCR, run by TCRdb on the 5' RACE reads, gives a single entry per CDR3 protein. The sample consists of about 1,400,000 distinct CDR3 sequences, roughly 40% of them appearing once. Sequenced: blood. Source of these receptors: a woman between 18 and 30 years old in good health. Each CDR3 is given with its conserved first and last residue. The order of the fields is J gene, D gene, clone size, V gene, CDR3 DNA, CDR3 protein. D genes are given only for firm matches. Part of the rows lack a size; the others show once, few, many or a class for expanded clones.

J gene: TRBJ2-7; D gene: TRBD2; clone size: many; V gene: TRBV5-5; CDR3 DNA: TGTGCCAGCAGCCTTGGGACTAGCGGGGACTACGAGCAGTACTTC; CDR3 protein: CASSLGTSGDYEQYF
J gene: TRBJ2-3; D gene: .; clone size: .; V gene: TRBV2; CDR3 DNA: TGTGCCAGCAACAAGGCCCCCGACAGGACCCGCACGAATACGCAGTATTTT; CDR3 protein: CASNKAPDRTRTNTQYF
J gene: TRBJ2-7; D gene: TRBD1; clone size: .; V gene: TRBV5-1; CDR3 DNA: TGCGCCAGCAGCTTGGGGGCCCGGGACAGGGTATCTTGGTCCTCCTCCTACGAGCAGTACTTC; CDR3 protein: CASSLGARDRVSWSSSYEQYF
J gene: TRBJ2-1; D gene: .; clone size: .; V gene: TRBV28; CDR3 DNA: TGTGCCAGCAGTTTAGGCCTCAGACAGGATGCGTTCTTC; CDR3 protein: CASSLGLRQDAFF
J gene: TRBJ1-2; D gene: TRBD1; clone size: few; V gene: TRBV27; CDR3 DNA: TGTGCCAGCAGTTTCCGGGACAGACTCTATGGCTACACCTTC; CDR3 protein: CASSFRDRLYGYTF
J gene: TRBJ2-7; D gene: .; clone size: .; V gene: TRBV6-4; CDR3 DNA: TGTGCCAGCAGTGACAGGGCAGGGACGACTTACGAGCAGTACTTC; CDR3 protein: CASSDRAGTTYEQYF
J gene: TRBJ1-4; D gene: .; clone size: few; V gene: TRBV20-1; CDR3 DNA: TGCAGTGCTAGAGTATCGGGTTCGGATGAAAAACTGTTTTTT; CDR3 protein: CSARVSGSDEKLFF
J gene: TRBJ1-1; D gene: TRBD1; clone size: .; V gene: TRBV12-3/TRBV12-4; CDR3 DNA: TGTGCCAGCAGAAAGGGTCGGGACAGCACTGAAGCTTTCTTT; CDR3 protein: CASRKGRDSTEAFF
J gene: TRBJ2-3; D gene: TRBD1; clone size: .; V gene: TRBV2; CDR3 DNA: TGTGCCACCGAGAACAGGGGGCGCGAGTTAGATACGCAGTATTTT; CDR3 protein: CATENRGRELDTQYF
J gene: TRBJ1-5; D gene: .; clone size: .; V gene: TRBV20-1; CDR3 DNA: TGCAGTGCTAGGGGACCAACCGTGGAGCCCCAGCATTTT; CDR3 protein: CSARGPTVEPQHF
J gene: TRBJ2-5; D gene: .; clone size: .; V gene: TRBV12-3/TRBV12-4; CDR3 DNA: TGTGCCAGCAGTTCCCAGTTGGTGGGGGAGCAGTACTTC; CDR3 protein: CASSSQLVGEQYF
J gene: TRBJ1-1; D gene: TRBD1; clone size: .; V gene: TRBV5-5; CDR3 DNA: TGTGCCAGCAGCTTGGGACTTCTGGGACAGCCAAACACTGAAGCTTTCTTT; CDR3 protein: CASSLGLLGQPNTEAFF
J gene: TRBJ2-1; D gene: TRBD2; clone size: .; V gene: TRBV9; CDR3 DNA: TGTGCCAGCAGCGTAGGGGGGGGAGCAAATAATGAGCAGTTCTTC; CDR3 protein: CASSVGGGANNEQFF
J gene: TRBJ2-3; D gene: TRBD2; clone size: .; V gene: TRBV12-3/TRBV12-4; CDR3 DNA: TGTGCCAGCAGTTTTGTAGCGGGGGGAAACACAGATACGCAGTATTTT; CDR3 protein: CASSFVAGGNTDTQYF
J gene: TRBJ2-5; D gene: TRBD1; clone size: .; V gene: TRBV12-3/TRBV12-4; CDR3 DNA: TGTGCCAGCAGTCCCAAACGAGGGACAGGGGTCGGAGAGACCCAGTACTTC; CDR3 protein: CASSPKRGTGVGETQYF
J gene: TRBJ1-3; D gene: .; clone size: .; V gene: TRBV6-5; CDR3 DNA: TGTGCCAGCAGCTCCCCTAGGGGGTCGTCTGGAAACACCATATATTTT; CDR3 protein: CASSSPRGSSGNTIYF
J gene: TRBJ1-2; D gene: TRBD1; clone size: .; V gene: TRBV20-1; CDR3 DNA: TGCAGTGCTAGAGAGGGACAGGGGAATGGCTACACCTTC; CDR3 protein: CSAREGQGNGYTF
J gene: TRBJ2-6; D gene: .; clone size: .; V gene: TRBV24-1; CDR3 DNA: TGTGCCACCAGTGATTTGAGTTCTGGGGACTCTGGGGCCAACGCCCTGACTTTC; CDR3 protein: CATSDLSSGDSGANALTF
J gene: TRBJ2-5; D gene: .; clone size: few; V gene: TRBV7-3; CDR3 DNA: TGTGCCAGCAGCCTTCAGGGGTTGTACCAAGAGACCCAGTACTTC; CDR3 protein: CASSLQGLYQETQYF
J gene: TRBJ2-3; D gene: .; clone size: .; V gene: TRBV20-1; CDR3 DNA: TGCAGTGCTAGAGACTCCGTCAAGATCACAGATACGCAGTATTTT; CDR3 protein: CSARDSVKITDTQYF
J gene: TRBJ2-3; D gene: TRBD2; clone size: .; V gene: TRBV7-3; CDR3 DNA: TGTGCCAGCACTATAAGCGGGGGGGGTCGGGATACGCAGTATTTT; CDR3 protein: CASTISGGGRDTQYF
J gene: TRBJ1-4; D gene: .; clone size: .; V gene: TRBV18; CDR3 DNA: TGTGCCAGCTCACCACCGATGGGGGAAAAACTGTTTTTT; CDR3 protein: CASSPPMGEKLFF
J gene: TRBJ2-1; D gene: TRBD1; clone size: .; V gene: TRBV5-1; CDR3 DNA: TGCGCCAGCGGCATCGGGACAGGAGCCTCCGAGCAGTTCTTC; CDR3 protein: CASGIGTGASEQFF
J gene: TRBJ2-3; D gene: TRBD2; clone size: few; V gene: TRBV13; CDR3 DNA: TGTGCCAGCAGGCGTACTAGCGGGCCCCACACAGATACGCAGTATTTT; CDR3 protein: CASRRTSGPHTDTQYF
J gene: TRBJ2-3; D gene: TRBD2; clone size: few; V gene: TRBV20-1; CDR3 DNA: TGCAGTGCGCGGCTAGCGGGAGGGTCCCCAGGTACGCAGTATTTT; CDR3 protein: CSARLAGGSPGTQYF
J gene: TRBJ2-1; D gene: TRBD2; clone size: .; V gene: TRBV24-1; CDR3 DNA: TGTGCCGCCAGTGACCCCCTTCTAGCGGGGGGCCACAATGAGCAGTTCTTC; CDR3 protein: CAASDPLLAGGHNEQFF
J gene: TRBJ2-5; D gene: TRBD2; clone size: few; V gene: TRBV20-1; CDR3 DNA: TGCAGTGCCAACCCGGGACTAGCGGGGACGACCAGAGAGACCCAGTACTTC; CDR3 protein: CSANPGLAGTTRETQYF
J gene: TRBJ2-7; D gene: TRBD1; clone size: few; V gene: TRBV12-3/TRBV12-4; CDR3 DNA: TGTGCCAGTTCTCCGGACAGGGGACGGGACGAGCAGTACTTC; CDR3 protein: CASSPDRGRDEQYF
J gene: TRBJ2-1; D gene: .; clone size: .; V gene: TRBV21-1; CDR3 DNA: TGTGCCAGCAACGGACAGGACCTGCAAGAGTATGAGCAGTTCTTC; CDR3 protein: CASNGQDLQEYEQFF
J gene: TRBJ2-5; D gene: .; clone size: many; V gene: TRBV25-1; CDR3 DNA: TGTGCCAGCAGTGTCCGGGAGACCCAGTACTTC; CDR3 protein: CASSVRETQYF
J gene: TRBJ2-7; D gene: .; clone size: .; V gene: TRBV5-1; CDR3 DNA: TGCGCCAGCAGCTCTTCCCTGGACGAGCAGTACTTC; CDR3 protein: CASSSSLDEQYF
J gene: TRBJ2-7; D gene: TRBD2; clone size: .; V gene: TRBV10-3; CDR3 DNA: TGTGCCATCAGTGAGGTTAGCGGGGGGCGCGAGCAGTACTTC; CDR3 protein: CAISEVSGGREQYF
J gene: TRBJ2-3; D gene: .; clone size: few; V gene: TRBV5-1; CDR3 DNA: TGCGCCAGCACCCTTTGGGGGAGCACAGATACGCAGTATTTT; CDR3 protein: CASTLWGSTDTQYF
J gene: TRBJ2-1; D gene: .; clone size: few; V gene: TRBV9; CDR3 DNA: TGTGCCAGCAGCGAGCCCGCGCCTGAGCAGTTCTTC; CDR3 protein: CASSEPAPEQFF
J gene: TRBJ1-2; D gene: .; clone size: .; V gene: TRBV11-2; CDR3 DNA: TGTGCCAGCAGCGTAGTGGAGGGGGACTATGGCTACACCTTC; CDR3 protein: CASSVVEGDYGYTF